This record concerns one T cell receptor beta chain sequence. The data were taken from a study of blood T cell repertoires in COVID-19. Turning to the study itself: Both acute and convalescent COVID-19 samples were obtained from the United States, Italy and Spain. Nucleic acid was either cDNA or gDNA, and it came from T cells, B-cell-depleted T cells, or PBMCs.

The authors' processing: Amplified reference gene primers provided the basis for estimating nucleated cell counts. TCRdb's table, derived via immunoSEQ multiplex PCR, lists solely in-frame clones and lacks some. V and J calls and clone size come straight from that table; D and trimming were deduced from the DNA. The data contain about 180,000 clones, approximately 85% of them singletons. Trimming at V came to 9 bases and at J to 7 bases, leaving 12 bases not matched to a gene. CDR3 length equals 15 residues. The germline gives CDR1 SNHLY, CDR2 FYNNEI. This chain connects TRBV2 to TRBJ2-2, with 9 bases aligning to TRBD1. This TCR was recovered from a woman over 75 with acute or convalescent COVID-19. Sequences were obtained from peripheral blood. The CDR3 here is CASILYRGQDGELFF. Written as DNA, the CDR3 is TGTGCCAGTATTCTATACAGGGGGCAGGACGGGGAGCTGTTTTTT.